Listed below are T cell receptor beta chains from one sample, sequenced in a study of T-cell memory formation after mild COVID-19. One entry per CDR3 protein results from TCRdb running MiXCR on the 5' RACE reads. Of about 57,000 distinct CDR3 sequences detected, about 12% appear once; the ten largest clones hold more than 20%. The sequenced material came from PBMCs or a T cell subset sorted from them (not recorded which). The receptor set was obtained from a man younger than 35 who had mild COVID-19 (a few samples of this study predate the infection). Cell type and time point are not known. Each CDR3 is given with its conserved first and last residue. The D gene is left open where the match is weak. The size of a clone is reported for some rows only, either as once, few or many, or as a class for expanded clones.

abundance	v_gene	j_gene	d_gene	CDR3nt	CDR3aa
many	TRBV29-1	TRBJ2-1	TRBD1	TGCAGCGCTGGACAGGGGTCCTACAATGAGCAGTTCTTC	CSAGQGSYNEQFF
few	TRBV5-6	TRBJ1-2	.	TGTGCCAGCAGCTACGATACGGAAGGCTACACCTTC	CASSYDTEGYTF
few	TRBV7-2	TRBJ2-3	.	TGTGCCAGCAGCTTAGAACGCACCTCAGATACGCAGTATTTT	CASSLERTSDTQYF
few	TRBV5-1	TRBJ2-5	.	TGCGCCAGCAGAGGGGGGGGGGCCCTCCAAGAGACCCAGTACTTC	CASRGGGALQETQYF
few	TRBV4-2	TRBJ2-7	.	TGTGCCAGCAGCCCTGACAGGCGGCTTAAGTACGAGCAGTACTTC	CASSPDRRLKYEQYF
.	TRBV12-3/TRBV12-4	TRBJ1-5	.	TGTGCCAGCAGTTTAGGCAGGAGGGAGCCCCAGCATTTT	CASSLGRREPQHF
.	TRBV11-2	TRBJ2-6	TRBD2	TGTGCCAGCAGCTTAATGCTAGCGGGGGGTGCTGGGGCCAACGTCCTGACTTTC	CASSLMLAGGAGANVLTF
.	TRBV7-7	TRBJ2-5	.	TGTGCTAGCAGAAATAGCGGCGAAGAGACCCAGTACTTC	CASRNSGEETQYF
many	TRBV16	TRBJ2-5	.	TGTGCCAGCAGCCAATCAGGAGGGTCCGGGACCCAGTACTTC	CASSQSGGSGTQYF
few	TRBV7-6	TRBJ2-1	TRBD2	TGTGCCAGCAGCCCCATCCAGACTAGCGGGGGGGGCAATGAGCAGTTCTTC	CASSPIQTSGGGNEQFF
.	TRBV2	TRBJ1-1	.	TGTGCCTCGTTCCGGGAACCAGGATACACTGAAGCTTTCTTT	CASFREPGYTEAFF
.	TRBV7-9	TRBJ2-7	.	TGTGCCAGCAGCTTAGTTTTAACAGACTACGAGCAGTACTTC	CASSLVLTDYEQYF
few	TRBV5-1	TRBJ2-2	TRBD1	TGCGCCAGCAGCCCTAACCCGGACAGGGGGCTAGGCGGCACCGGGGAGCTGTTTTTT	CASSPNPDRGLGGTGELFF
few	TRBV29-1	TRBJ1-1	.	TGCAGCCCCCTCCGGGTGAACACTGAAGCTTTCTTT	CSPLRVNTEAFF
many	TRBV5-1	TRBJ1-1	.	TGCGCCAGCAGCTTGGAGGCAGGGAGCACTGAAGCTTTCTTT	CASSLEAGSTEAFF
few	TRBV27	TRBJ2-3	TRBD2	TGTGCCAGCAGTGGACTAGCGGGGGGATGGGATACGCAGTATTTT	CASSGLAGGWDTQYF
few	TRBV28	TRBJ1-1	.	TGTGCCAGCAGTTCCGCCCCCAGGAACACTGAAGCTTTCTTT	CASSSAPRNTEAFF
.	TRBV20-1	TRBJ2-1	TRBD1	TGCAGTGCTAGAGTAAATCAGGGGGTTTACAATGAGCAGTTCTTC	CSARVNQGVYNEQFF
few	TRBV6-2/TRBV6-3	TRBJ2-5	.	TGTGCCAGCAACTCCGGGCGGGAGACCCAGTACTTC	CASNSGRETQYF
.	TRBV7-4	TRBJ2-3	.	TGTGCCAGCAGCCAGCTCGGTTTTCTGAGGGCGCCCACAGATACGCAGTATTTT	CASSQLGFLRAPTDTQYF
many	TRBV7-9	TRBJ2-7	.	TGTGCCAGCAGCCCCAGCCTCTACGAGCAGTACTTC	CASSPSLYEQYF
.	TRBV28	TRBJ1-6	.	TGTGCCAGCACCCAGCCCGGGACAAAATATAATTCACCCCTCCACTTT	CASTQPGTKYNSPLHF
many	TRBV25-1	TRBJ2-5	.	TGTGCCAGCAGTGGGGATAGCGGCGCACAAGAGACCCAGTACTTC	CASSGDSGAQETQYF
.	TRBV25-1	TRBJ2-3	TRBD2	TGTGCCAGTAACCTAGCGGCTGGCACAGATACGCAGTATTTT	CASNLAAGTDTQYF
few	TRBV12-5	TRBJ2-3	TRBD2	TGTGCTAGTGGTTTGGTACCTCTGACTAGCGGGGGAGGCTCCACAGATACGCAGTATTTT	CASGLVPLTSGGGSTDTQYF
.	TRBV20-1	TRBJ2-5	.	TGCAGTGCCAGCCCTCGAGAGACCCAGTACTTC	CSASPRETQYF
few	TRBV5-1	TRBJ2-3	.	TGCGCCAGCAGCTCCCGGACGGATAGCACAGATACGCAGTATTTT	CASSSRTDSTDTQYF